This TCR beta chain was captured in a study of T cell changes during pregnancy in multiple sclerosis (dated by TCRdb to between 2019 and 2020). Turning to the overall study: In women with multiple sclerosis, the researchers looked at how the T cell repertoire shifted as pregnancy progressed.

A remark on this clone: What antigen it recognizes has not been identified. Per-base qualities were not stored, and no clone one base away is much larger.

Library preparation was by the immunoSEQ multiplex PCR assay. Imported from immuneACCESS, the table was reduced by TCRdb to in-frame sequences with V and J called. These copies leave out some clones; in studies compared against another copy, an unresolved V gene accounts for under half, and the cause of the remainder is not known. The sample table records 90,000 to 100,000 clones; under 95% of these occur just once. In total, the top ten clones hold less than 2% of the sample. From cysteine to phenylalanine, the CDR3 is 13 amino acids long. The kept DNA is CDR3 alone, 39 bases in frame from the first base. CDR1 SQVTM and CDR2 ANQGSEA are derived from the germline V gene. Trimming removed 4 bases from V and 0 bases from J; the gene matches leave 3 bases unexplained.

This chain joins TRBV29-1 to TRBJ2-7, and TRBD2 matches 7 of the central bases. This TCR derives from a female donor with multiple sclerosis, enrolled in a pregnancy study. The material was peripheral blood, obtained in the first trimester of pregnancy. The CDR3 region: CSVAGLGSYEQYF. The sequenced DNA: TGCAGCGTTGCAGGACTAGGCTCCTACGAGCAGTACTTC.